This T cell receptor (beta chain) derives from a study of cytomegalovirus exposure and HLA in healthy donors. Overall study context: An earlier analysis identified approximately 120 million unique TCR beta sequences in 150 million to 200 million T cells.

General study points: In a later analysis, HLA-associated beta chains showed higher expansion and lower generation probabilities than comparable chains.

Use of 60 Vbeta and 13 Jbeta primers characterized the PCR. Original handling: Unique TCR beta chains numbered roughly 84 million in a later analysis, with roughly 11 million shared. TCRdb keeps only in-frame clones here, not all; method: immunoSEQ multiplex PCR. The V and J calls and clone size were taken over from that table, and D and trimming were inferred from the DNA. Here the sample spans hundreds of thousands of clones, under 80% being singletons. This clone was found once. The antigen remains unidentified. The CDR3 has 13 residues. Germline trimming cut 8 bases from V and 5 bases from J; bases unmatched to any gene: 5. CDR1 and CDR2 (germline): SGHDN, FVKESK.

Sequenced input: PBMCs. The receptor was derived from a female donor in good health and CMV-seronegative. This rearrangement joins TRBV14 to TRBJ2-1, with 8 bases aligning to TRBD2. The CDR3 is CASQTSANNEQFF. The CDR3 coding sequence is TGTGCCAGCCAGACTAGCGCGAACAATGAGCAGTTCTTC.